This is a list of T cell receptor beta chains from one sample in a study of T cell responses to AZD1222 COVID-19 vaccine. TCRdb's copy holds only in-frame clones and misses some; the assay was immunoSEQ multiplex PCR. This table holds fewer than 150,000 clones, approximately 85% found once. The sample in question was peripheral blood, obtained on day 0 of AZD1222 vaccination. These TCRs come from an adult in good health. Each CDR3 is given without its conserved first and last residue.

v_call cdr3_aa
TRBV28 ATSSGRGVLFNEKLF
TRBV20-1 SASGGGTEAF
TRBV27 ASSWTAAGEQY
TRBV7-2 ASSARQDNEQF
TRBV19 ASSRGTSYEQY
TRBV18 ASSLRQGTMNTEAF
TRBV5-6 ASSLGDRVTGELF
TRBV28 ASSPLYGSQGNTEAF
TRBV28 ASSPSGTGTPGAQH
TRBV6-1 AVGAEQY
TRBV3-1/TRBV3-2 ASSQELGFLRETQY
TRBV4-2 ASSVTRKLQSRANVLT
TRBV4-1 ASSPSQVNTEAF
TRBV7-9 ASSLASNSGYT
TRBV7-2 ASSILTGGLAYEQY
TRBV7-9 ASSEEVEQY
TRBV14 ASSQDDLPGQGFRSEQY
TRBV19 ASSIALGRGTAYEQY
TRBV12-3/TRBV12-4 ASSPTGGHGYT
TRBV27 ASSLILNTEAF
TRBV9 ASSVRPPADTGELF
TRBV19 ATGTGSSTEAF
TRBV5-6 ASSLPGNYGYT
TRBV7-6 ASSLVATQSYNEQF
TRBV11-2 ASSLWGDEQY
TRBV6-2/TRBV6-3 ASSYSMGGVV
TRBV5-5 ASSSEQHSYNSPLH
TRBV11-3 ASSPRDGDEKLF
TRBV19 ASSAWGRGYT
TRBV7-2 ASSGGAGMSEQY
TRBV19 ASSTPFTVKGDYT
TRBV2 ASSEEKGGGEKLF
TRBV6-1 ASSEGQIEQY
TRBV9 ASSLEGVYGYT
TRBV5-6 ASSLFRVTYEQY
TRBV29-1 SVALRREETQY
TRBV5-4 ASSLFGGGTGELF
TRBV4-2 ASSPNPTAMNTEAF
TRBV5-1 ASSPTAGQLLNYGYT
TRBV7-2 ASSSGSVNTEAF
TRBV7-8 ASSPGGLTDTQY
TRBV10-1 AGLHRAHLYGYT
TRBV7-9 ASSPQLDTQY
TRBV19 ASSTGDTNYGYT
TRBV13 ASSFRRGTGGSQPQH
TRBV18 ASSQGQKNTGELF
TRBV30 AWSRDTNQPQH
TRBV7-6 ASSWTSGGINTGELF
TRBV14 ASRGIMNTEAF
TRBV2 ASRDNDYEQY